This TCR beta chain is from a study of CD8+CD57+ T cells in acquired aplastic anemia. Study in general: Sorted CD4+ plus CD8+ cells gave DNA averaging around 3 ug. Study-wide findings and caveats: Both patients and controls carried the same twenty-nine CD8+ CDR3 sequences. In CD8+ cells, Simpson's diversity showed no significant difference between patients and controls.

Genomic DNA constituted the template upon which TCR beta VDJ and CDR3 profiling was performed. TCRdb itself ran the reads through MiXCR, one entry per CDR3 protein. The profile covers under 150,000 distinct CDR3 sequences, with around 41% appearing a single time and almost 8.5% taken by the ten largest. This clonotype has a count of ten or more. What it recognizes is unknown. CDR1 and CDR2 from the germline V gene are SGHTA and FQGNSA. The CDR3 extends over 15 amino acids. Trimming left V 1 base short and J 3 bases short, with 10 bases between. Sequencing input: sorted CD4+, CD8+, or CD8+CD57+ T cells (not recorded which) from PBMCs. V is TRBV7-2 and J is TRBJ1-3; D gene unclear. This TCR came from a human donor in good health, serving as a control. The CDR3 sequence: CASSLGGLGGNTIYF. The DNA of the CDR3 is TGTGCCAGCAGCTTAGGAGGCCTCGGTGGAAACACCATATATTTT.